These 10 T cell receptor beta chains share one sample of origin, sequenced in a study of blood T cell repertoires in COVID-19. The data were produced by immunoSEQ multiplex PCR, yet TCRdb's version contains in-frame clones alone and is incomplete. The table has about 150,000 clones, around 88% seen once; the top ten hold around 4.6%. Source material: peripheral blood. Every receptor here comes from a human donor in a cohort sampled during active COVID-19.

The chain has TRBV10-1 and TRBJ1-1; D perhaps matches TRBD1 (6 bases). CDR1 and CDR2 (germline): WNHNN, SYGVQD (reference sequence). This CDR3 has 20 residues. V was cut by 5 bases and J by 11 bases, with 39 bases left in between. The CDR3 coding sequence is TGCGCCAGCAGTCTCTTAAAACCACGGGGCGCGGGGGCGGCAAGTTTTAGGGCTTTCTTT. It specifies CASSLLKPRGAGAASFRAFF.

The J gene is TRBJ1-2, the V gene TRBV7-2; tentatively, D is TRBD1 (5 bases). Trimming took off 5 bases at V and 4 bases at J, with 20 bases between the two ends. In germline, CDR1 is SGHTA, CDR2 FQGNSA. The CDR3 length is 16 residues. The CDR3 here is CASSISNGGGAYGYTF. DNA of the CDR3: TGTGCCAGCAGCATCAGTAATGGGGGAGGGGCCTATGGCTACACCTTC.

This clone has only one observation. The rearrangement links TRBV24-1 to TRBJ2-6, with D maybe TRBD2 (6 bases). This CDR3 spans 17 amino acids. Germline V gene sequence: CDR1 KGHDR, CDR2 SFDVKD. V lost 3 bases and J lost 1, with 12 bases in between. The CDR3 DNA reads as TGTGCCACCAGTGATGGGGACTGGCCATCTGGGGCCAACGTCCTGACTTTC. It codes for CATSDGDWPSGANVLTF.

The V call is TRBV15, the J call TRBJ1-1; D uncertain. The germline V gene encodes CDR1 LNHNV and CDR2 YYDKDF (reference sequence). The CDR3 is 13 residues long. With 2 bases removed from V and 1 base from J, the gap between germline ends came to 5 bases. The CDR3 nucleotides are TGTGCCACCAGCAGATTCGGGAACACTGAAGCTTTCTTT. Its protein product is CATSRFGNTEAFF.

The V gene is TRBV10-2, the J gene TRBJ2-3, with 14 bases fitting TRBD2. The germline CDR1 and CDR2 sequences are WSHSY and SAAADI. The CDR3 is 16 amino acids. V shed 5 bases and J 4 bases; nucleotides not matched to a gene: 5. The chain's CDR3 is CASSLRLAGGADTQYF. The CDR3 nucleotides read TGCGCCAGCAGTCTGCGACTAGCGGGAGGGGCAGATACGCAGTATTTT.

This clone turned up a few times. CDR3 loop: CASSLDLQGYGYTF. As DNA, the CDR3 is TGTGCCAGCAGCTTAGACCTACAGGGTTATGGCTACACCTTC. The chain combines TRBV7-9 with TRBJ1-2; possibly TRBD1 for D (6 bases). Germline V CDR1 and CDR2: SEHNR, FQNEAQ (reference sequence). V gave up 1 base and J gave up 5 bases, with 11 bases separating them. The CDR3 extends over 14 amino acids.

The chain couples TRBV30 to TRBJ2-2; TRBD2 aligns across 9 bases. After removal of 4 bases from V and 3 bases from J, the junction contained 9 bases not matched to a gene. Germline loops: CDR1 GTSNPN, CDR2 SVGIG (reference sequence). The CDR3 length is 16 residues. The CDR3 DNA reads TGTGCCTGGACCGGGGCGGGAGGGACCTACACCGGGGAGCTGTTTTTT. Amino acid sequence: CAWTGAGGTYTGELFF.

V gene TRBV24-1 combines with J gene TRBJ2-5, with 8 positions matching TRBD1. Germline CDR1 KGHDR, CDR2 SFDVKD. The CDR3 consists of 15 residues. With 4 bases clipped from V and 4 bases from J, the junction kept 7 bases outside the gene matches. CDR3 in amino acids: CATSDPGQGRETQYF. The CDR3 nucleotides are TGTGCCACCAGTGACCCCGGACAGGGAAGAGAGACCCAGTACTTC.

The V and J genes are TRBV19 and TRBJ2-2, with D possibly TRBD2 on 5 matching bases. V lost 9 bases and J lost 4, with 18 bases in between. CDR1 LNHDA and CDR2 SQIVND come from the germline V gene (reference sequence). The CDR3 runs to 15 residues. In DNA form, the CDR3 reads TGTGCCAGCAAATCCGCGCCGGGGATCACCGGGGAGCTGTTTTTT. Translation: CASKSAPGITGELFF.

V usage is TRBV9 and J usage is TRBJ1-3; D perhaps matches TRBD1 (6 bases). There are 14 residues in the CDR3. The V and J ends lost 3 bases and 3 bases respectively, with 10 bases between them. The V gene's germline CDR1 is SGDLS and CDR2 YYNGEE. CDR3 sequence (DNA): TGTGCCAGCAGCGCCGCAGGGGTTGGAAACACCATATATTTT. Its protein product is CASSAAGVGNTIYF.